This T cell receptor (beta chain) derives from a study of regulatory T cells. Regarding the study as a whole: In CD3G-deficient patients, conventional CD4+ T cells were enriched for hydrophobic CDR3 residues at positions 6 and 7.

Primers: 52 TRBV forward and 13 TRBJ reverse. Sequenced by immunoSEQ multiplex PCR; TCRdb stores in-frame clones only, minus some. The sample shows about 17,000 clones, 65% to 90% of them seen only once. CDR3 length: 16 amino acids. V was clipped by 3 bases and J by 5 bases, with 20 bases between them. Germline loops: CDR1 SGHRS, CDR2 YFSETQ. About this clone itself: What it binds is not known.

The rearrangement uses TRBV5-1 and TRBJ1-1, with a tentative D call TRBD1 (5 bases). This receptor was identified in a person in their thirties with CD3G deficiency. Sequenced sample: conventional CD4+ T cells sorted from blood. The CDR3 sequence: CASSSTGTQRRTEAFF. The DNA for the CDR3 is TGCGCCAGCAGCTCCACCGGGACCCAAAGAAGGACTGAAGCTTTCTTT.